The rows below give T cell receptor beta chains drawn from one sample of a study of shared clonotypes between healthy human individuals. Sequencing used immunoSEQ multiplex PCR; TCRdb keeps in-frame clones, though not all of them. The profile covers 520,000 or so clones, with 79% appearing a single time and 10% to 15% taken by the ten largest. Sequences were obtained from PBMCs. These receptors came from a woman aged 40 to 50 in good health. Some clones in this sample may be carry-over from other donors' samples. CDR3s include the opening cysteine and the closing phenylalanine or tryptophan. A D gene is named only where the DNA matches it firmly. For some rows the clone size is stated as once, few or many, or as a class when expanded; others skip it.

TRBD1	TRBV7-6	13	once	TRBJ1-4	CASSRQGSEKLFF	TGTGCCAGCAGCAGACAGGGTTCGGAAAAACTGTTTTTT
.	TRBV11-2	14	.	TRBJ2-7	CASSLDPRGYEQYF	TGTGCCAGCAGCTTAGACCCAAGAGGATACGAGCAGTACTTC
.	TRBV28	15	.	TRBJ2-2	CASRHPGPYTGELFF	TGTGCCAGCAGACATCCGGGACCCTACACCGGGGAGCTGTTTTTT
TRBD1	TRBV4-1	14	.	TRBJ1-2	CASSLDRGNYGYTF	TGCGCCAGCAGCCTGGACAGGGGGAACTATGGCTACACCTTC
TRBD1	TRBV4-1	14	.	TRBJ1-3	CASSLDRGTRTIYF	TGCGCCAGCAGCCTTGACAGGGGCACACGCACCATATATTTT
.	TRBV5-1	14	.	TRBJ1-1	CASSIGTLHTEAFF	TGCGCCAGCAGCATAGGGACACTTCACACTGAAGCTTTCTTT
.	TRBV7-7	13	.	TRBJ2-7	CASSLDSSQVQYF	TGTGCCAGCAGCTTAGACTCCAGTCAGGTGCAGTACTTC
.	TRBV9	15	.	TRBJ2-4	CASSVAGLAKNIQYF	TGTGCCAGCAGCGTGGCGGGACTAGCCAAAAACATTCAGTACTTC
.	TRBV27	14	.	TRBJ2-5	CASGRAGALETQYF	TGTGCCAGCGGACGGGCGGGGGCGCTTGAGACCCAGTACTTC
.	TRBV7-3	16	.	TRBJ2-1	CASSQGGSGSYNEQFF	TGTGCCAGCAGTCAAGGGGGTAGCGGATCCTACAATGAGCAGTTCTTC
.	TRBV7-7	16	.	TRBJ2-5	CASSFRSSERQETQYF	TGTGCTAGCAGCTTTCGGTCCTCGGAGCGACAAGAGACCCAGTACTTC
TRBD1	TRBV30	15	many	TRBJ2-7	CAWSRPGGPPYEQYF	TGTGCCTGGAGTCGGCCAGGGGGCCCCCCCTACGAGCAGTACTTC
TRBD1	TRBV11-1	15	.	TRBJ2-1	CASSKDRGPYNEQFF	TGTGCCAGCAGCAAGGACAGGGGACCCTACAATGAGCAGTTCTTC
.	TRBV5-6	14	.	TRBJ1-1	CASSYGVFGTEAFF	TGTGCCAGCAGCTATGGAGTTTTTGGGACTGAAGCTTTCTTT
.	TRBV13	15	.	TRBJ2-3	CASSLGTSYTDTQYF	TGTGCCAGCAGCTTAGGGACTAGTTACACAGATACGCAGTATTTT
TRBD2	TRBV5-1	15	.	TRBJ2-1	CASSETSGIANEQFF	TGCGCCAGCAGCGAGACTAGCGGGATCGCTAATGAGCAGTTCTTC
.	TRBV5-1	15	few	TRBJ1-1	CASSLEGRGGTEAFF	TGCGCCAGCAGCTTGGAGGGCCGAGGGGGCACTGAAGCTTTCTTT
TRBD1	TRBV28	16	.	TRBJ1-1	CASSLTFGQGNTEAFF	TGTGCCAGCAGTCTTACTTTCGGACAGGGGAACACTGAAGCTTTCTTT
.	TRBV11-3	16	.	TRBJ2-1	CASRSSGAGGGDEQFF	TGTGCCAGCCGCAGTAGCGGAGCCGGGGGAGGTGATGAGCAGTTCTTC
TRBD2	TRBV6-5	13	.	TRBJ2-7	CASSEGTRYEQYF	TGTGCCAGCAGTGAGGGGACTAGGTACGAGCAGTACTTC
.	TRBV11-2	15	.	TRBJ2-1	CASSRTGSGYNEQFF	TGTGCCAGCAGCAGAACCGGGTCTGGGTACAATGAGCAGTTCTTC
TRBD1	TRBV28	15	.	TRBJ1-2	CASRGPGQGNYGYTF	TGTGCCAGCAGGGGACCGGGACAGGGGAACTATGGCTACACCTTC
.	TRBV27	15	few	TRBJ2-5	CASSLSSAYQETQYF	TGTGCCAGCAGTTTATCGTCAGCGTACCAAGAGACCCAGTACTTC
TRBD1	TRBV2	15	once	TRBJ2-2	CASSPGTANTGELFF	TGTGCCAGCAGTCCCGGGACAGCAAACACCGGGGAGCTGTTTTTT
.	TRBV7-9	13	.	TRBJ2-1	CASSFRTDNEQFF	TGTGCCAGCAGCTTCAGGACAGACAATGAGCAGTTCTTC
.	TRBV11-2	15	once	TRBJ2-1	CASSPYLSSYNEQFF	TGTGCCAGCAGCCCGTACCTGAGCTCCTACAATGAGCAGTTCTTC
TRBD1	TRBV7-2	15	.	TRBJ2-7	CASSLGQGVLYEQYF	TGTGCCAGCAGCCTAGGACAGGGGGTACTCTACGAGCAGTACTTC
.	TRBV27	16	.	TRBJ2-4	CASSSRVLGAKNIQYF	TGTGCCAGCAGTTCCAGGGTACTGGGGGCCAAAAACATTCAGTACTTC
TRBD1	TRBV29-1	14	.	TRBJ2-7	CSVEGQGVGYEQYF	TGCAGCGTTGAGGGACAGGGAGTAGGTTACGAGCAGTACTTC
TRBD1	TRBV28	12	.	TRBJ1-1	CASSYRTGGELW	TGTGCCAGCAGTTATCGGACAGGTGGGGAGCTTTGG
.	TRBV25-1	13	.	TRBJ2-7	CASSAQGIHEQYF	TGTGCCAGCAGTGCCCAGGGGATCCACGAGCAGTACTTC
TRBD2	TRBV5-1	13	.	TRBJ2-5	CASRTSGRETQYF	TGCGCCAGCAGGACTAGCGGACGGGAGACCCAGTACTTC
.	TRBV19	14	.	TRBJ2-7	CASSARQGTYEQYF	TGTGCCAGTAGTGCGAGGCAGGGGACCTACGAGCAGTACTTC
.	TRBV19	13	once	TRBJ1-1	CASSTDRNTEAFF	TGTGCCAGTAGTACGGACAGAAACACTGAAGCTTTCTTT
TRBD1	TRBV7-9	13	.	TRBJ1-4	CASSHRGAEKLFF	TGTGCCAGCAGCCACAGGGGGGCTGAAAAACTGTTTTTT
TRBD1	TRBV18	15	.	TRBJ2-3	CASSPGTGMADTQYF	TGTGCCAGCTCACCTGGGACAGGGATGGCAGATACGCAGTATTTT
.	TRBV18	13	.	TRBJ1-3	CASSREAGNTIYF	TGTGCCAGCTCACGGGAAGCTGGAAACACCATATATTTT
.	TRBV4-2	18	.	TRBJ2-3	CASSQDGGQGTSTDTQYF	TGTGCCAGCAGCCAAGACGGTGGTCAGGGGACTAGCACAGATACGCAGTATTTT
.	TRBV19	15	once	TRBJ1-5	CASSRESHSNQPQHF	TGTGCCAGTAGTAGGGAAAGTCATAGTAATCAGCCCCAGCATTTT
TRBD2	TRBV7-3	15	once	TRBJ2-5	CASSPSGRAEETQYF	TGTGCCAGCAGCCCCAGCGGGAGGGCCGAAGAGACCCAGTACTTC
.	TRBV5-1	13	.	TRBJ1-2	CASSLAQGMGYTF	TGCGCCAGCAGCTTGGCTCAGGGCATGGGCTACACCTTC
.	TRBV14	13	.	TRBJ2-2	CASSPLRAGELFF	TGTGCCAGCAGCCCCCTCCGGGCCGGGGAGCTGTTTTTT
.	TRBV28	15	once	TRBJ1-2	CASSSSGTENYGYTF	TGTGCCAGCAGTTCCTCCGGGACGGAAAACTATGGCTACACCTTC
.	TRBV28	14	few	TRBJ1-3	CASSPPSSGNTIYF	TGTGCCAGCAGCCCCCCCAGCTCTGGAAACACCATATATTTT
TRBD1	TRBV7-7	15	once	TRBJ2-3	CASSTGTGATDTQYF	TGTGCCAGCAGCACCGGGACAGGGGCGACAGATACGCAGTATTTT
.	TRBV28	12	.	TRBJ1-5	CASSFVGQPQHF	TGTGCCAGCAGTTTCGTAGGCCAGCCCCAGCATTTT
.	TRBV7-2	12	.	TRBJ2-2	CASSVQRGELFF	TGTGCCAGCAGCGTCCAGCGCGGGGAGCTGTTTTTT
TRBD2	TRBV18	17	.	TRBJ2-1	CASSPRGGLSSYNEQFF	TGTGCCAGCTCACCACGGGGGGGACTGAGCTCCTACAATGAGCAGTTCTTC